The TCR beta chain under discussion was sequenced for a study of Ad26.COV2.S vaccination and SARS-CoV-2 variants. Treatment here: over 15 received Ad26.COV2.S at low or high dose, single or two shots; roughly five received placebo; per-sample allocation not given. It was on day 63 after the first vaccine or placebo injection that samples were taken. Participants' vaccine, an Ad26 vector, delivered Wuhan-strain SARS-CoV-2 spike. CDR3 length: 14 amino acids. V lost 0 bases and J 6 bases, leaving 6 bases between the germline ends. Germline V CDR1 and CDR2: MNHEY, SMNVEV (reference sequence). TCRdb's table, derived via immunoSEQ multiplex PCR, lists solely in-frame clones and lacks some. The table lists a few hundred thousand clones, roughly 90% of them singletons.

The material sequenced was peripheral blood, taken in a trial of Ad26.COV2.S vaccine versus placebo. The receptor's source is a person between 18 and 59 years old who received the Ad26.COV2.S COVID-19 vaccine or a placebo. The chain carries TRBV27 and TRBJ1-6; no clear D gene. DNA for the CDR3: TGTGCCAGCAGTTTATCGCGGGGTAATTCACCCCTCCACTTT. It translates to CASSLSRGNSPLHF.